This TCR beta chain was observed in a study of shared clonotypes between healthy human individuals. Overall study findings and caveats: Among the subsets, naive ones generally showed larger estimated richness than memory ones.

In the original workflow: Junction-only sequences produced by ImmunoSEQ had no quality scores, so filtering differed. Sequencing was performed with immunoSEQ multiplex PCR; in TCRdb, only in-frame clones are kept and a portion is missing. The V and J calls and clone size come from that table; D and trimming were worked out from the DNA. The sample carries around 990,000 clones, roughly 77% recorded once. This CDR3 contains 12 residues. Trimming cost V 4 bases and J 3 bases, with 6 bases left between them. Germline-derived CDR1 and CDR2 are SGHTA and FQGNSA. This clone showed up just a few times. Antigen unknown. Other DNA sequences in this specimen translate into the identical CDR3.

The chain carries TRBV7-2 and TRBJ2-5; D remains unclear. This TCR derives from a man between 18 and 35 years old in good health. Some clones in this sample may be carry-over from other donors' samples. Sequencing was done on a sample of memory CD4+ T cells from PBMCs. Indicated subset: CD45RA-negative fraction. The CDR3 sequence: CASSSLKETQYF. The CDR3, as DNA: TGTGCCAGCAGCTCATTGAAAGAGACCCAGTACTTC.